The T cell receptor beta chain under discussion was sequenced for a study of shared clonotypes between healthy human individuals. CDR1 and CDR2 from the germline V gene are SGHNT and YYREEE (reference sequence). Trimming cost V 4 bases and J 3 bases; bases outside gene matches: 10. This CDR3 is built from 16 residues. Clones were sequenced by immunoSEQ multiplex PCR, and TCRdb holds only the in-frame ones, with some missing. In the table there are 110,000 or so clones, more than 65% of which are singletons. This chain joins TRBV5-4 and TRBJ2-7, with 10 bases lining up with TRBD2. Sequencing input: memory CD8+ T cells sorted from blood. Subset of the sample: CD45RO+ cells pooled with CCR7-negative TemRA cells. This TCR was sampled from a woman aged 30 to 39 in good health. CDR3 in amino acids: CASSGPSSGRIYEQYF. The CDR3 DNA reads TGTGCCAGCAGCGGACCCTCTAGCGGGAGAATCTACGAGCAGTACTTC. The variable domain in full, with the rest retrieved from reference TRBV5-4 and TRBJ2-7, is ETGVTQSPTHLIKTRGQQVTLRCSSQSGHNTVSWYQQALGQGPQFIFQYYREEENGRGNFPPRFSGLQFPNYSSELNVNALELDDSALYLCASSGPSSGRIYEQYFGPGTRLTVT.